This T cell receptor beta chain is drawn from a study of T cell responses to AZD1222 COVID-19 vaccine. General study results and limits: Across spike, vaccine-associated CD4 TCRs were found, dominant at 160-218 and 743-854.

Method: immunoSEQ multiplex PCR; TCRdb's copy keeps in-frame clones and lacks some. The table has some 110,000 clones, more than 85% seen once. Concerning this clone itself: The antigen remains unidentified.

Second-dose groups at about 4 or about 12 weeks were pooled. V shed 3 bases and J shed 4 bases, with 11 bases lying between them. The CDR3 is made up of 14 amino acids. Germline assignment: CDR1 SGHTA and CDR2 FQGTGA. The clonotype was recovered from an adult who received the AZD1222 COVID-19 vaccine. Sequencing used peripheral blood, obtained 28 days after the second AZD1222 dose. This chain connects TRBV7-3 to TRBJ2-3; perhaps TRBD1 as D (5 bases). CDR3 in DNA: TGTGCCAGCAGCTTGACAGTTTCCGCAGATACGCAGTATTTT. Residues: CASSLTVSADTQYF.